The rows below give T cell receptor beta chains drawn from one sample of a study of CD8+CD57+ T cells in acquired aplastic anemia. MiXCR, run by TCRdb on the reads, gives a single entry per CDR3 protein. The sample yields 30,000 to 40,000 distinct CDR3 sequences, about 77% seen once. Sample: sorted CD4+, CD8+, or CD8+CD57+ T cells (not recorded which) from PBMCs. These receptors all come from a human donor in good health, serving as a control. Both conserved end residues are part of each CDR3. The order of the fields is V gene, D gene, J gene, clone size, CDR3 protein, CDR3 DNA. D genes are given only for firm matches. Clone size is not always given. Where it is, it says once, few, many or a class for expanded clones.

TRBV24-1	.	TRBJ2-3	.	CATSDKRGTADTQYF	TGTGCCACCAGTGATAAACGCGGGACAGCAGATACGCAGTATTTT
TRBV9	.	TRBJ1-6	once	CASSIGGGPLHF	TGTGCCAGTAGTATAGGCGGTGGACCCCTCCACTTT
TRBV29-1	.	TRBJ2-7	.	CSVESYEQYF	TGCAGCGTTGAATCATACGAGCAGTACTTC
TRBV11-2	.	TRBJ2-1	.	CASSKDGRYNEQFF	TGTGCCAGCAGCAAGGACGGGAGATACAATGAGCAGTTCTTC
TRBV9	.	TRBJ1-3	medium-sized	CASSVTESGNTIYF	TGTGCCAGCAGCGTAACTGAGTCTGGAAACACCATATATTTT
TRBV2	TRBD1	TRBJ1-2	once	CASSEGTGTYGYTF	TGTGCCAGCAGTGAGGGGACAGGGACCTATGGCTACACCTTC
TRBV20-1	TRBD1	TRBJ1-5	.	CSARDMEGTGEIQPQHF	TGCAGTGCTAGAGATATGGAGGGGACAGGTGAAATCCAGCCCCAGCATTTT
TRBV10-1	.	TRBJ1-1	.	CASRLTVNTEAFF	TGCGCCAGCAGGCTGACGGTGAACACTGAAGCTTTCTTT
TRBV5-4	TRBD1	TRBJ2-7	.	CASSAGTGVNEQYF	TGTGCCAGCAGCGCCGGGACAGGGGTTAACGAGCAGTACTTC
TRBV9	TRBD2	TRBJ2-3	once	CASSGKAGGTSTDTQYF	TGTGCCAGCAGCGGGAAAGCGGGGGGCACTAGCACAGATACGCAGTATTTT
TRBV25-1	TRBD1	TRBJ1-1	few	CASRDRGINTEAFF	TGTGCCAGCAGGGACAGGGGAATTAACACTGAAGCTTTCTTT
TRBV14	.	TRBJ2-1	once	CASSQEGRYNEQFF	TGTGCCAGCAGCCAAGAAGGGAGATACAATGAGCAGTTCTTC
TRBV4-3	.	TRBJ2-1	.	CASSQDYRDNYNEQFF	TGCGCCAGCAGCCAAGACTACAGGGACAACTACAATGAGCAGTTCTTC
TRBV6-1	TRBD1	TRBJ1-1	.	CASSRRDRGPGTEAFF	TGTGCCAGCAGTCGCCGGGACAGGGGGCCTGGCACTGAAGCTTTCTTT
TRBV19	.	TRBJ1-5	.	CASSLGAQDYQPQHF	TGTGCCAGTAGTTTGGGGGCGCAGGATTATCAGCCCCAGCATTTT
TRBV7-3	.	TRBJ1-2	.	CASSLSGGDGYTF	TGTGCCAGCAGCTTAAGTGGGGGCGATGGATACACCTTC
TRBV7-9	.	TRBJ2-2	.	CASSPVTGELFF	TGTGCCAGCAGCCCCGTAACCGGGGAGCTATTTTTT
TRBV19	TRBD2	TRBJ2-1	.	CASSLGGLAHNEQFF	TGTGCCAGTAGCCTAGGGGGACTAGCGCACAATGAGCAGTTCTTC
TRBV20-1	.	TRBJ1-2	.	CSASGSNYGYTF	TGCAGTGCTAGTGGCAGTAACTATGGCTACACCTTC
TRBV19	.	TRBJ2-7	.	CATRPNSYEQYF	TGTGCCACTAGACCGAACTCCTACGAGCAGTACTTC
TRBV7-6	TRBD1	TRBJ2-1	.	CASSLMPGQGGNEQFF	TGTGCCAGCAGCCTGATGCCGGGACAGGGGGGCAATGAGCAGTTCTTC
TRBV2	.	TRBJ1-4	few	CASRLGQGGEKLFF	TGTGCCAGCAGATTAGGTCAGGGAGGTGAAAAACTGTTTTTT
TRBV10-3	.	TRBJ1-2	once	CAISESRGAGYGYTF	TGTGCCATCAGTGAGTCTCGGGGGGCTGGCTATGGCTACACCTTC
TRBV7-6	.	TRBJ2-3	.	CASSSVLGHRSTDTQYF	TGTGCCAGCAGCTCCGTGTTGGGACACCGTAGCACAGATACGCAGTATTTT
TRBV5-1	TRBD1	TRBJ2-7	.	CASSSLIPGQGAREQYF	TGCGCCAGCAGCTCGCTGATCCCGGGACAGGGGGCGCGGGAGCAGTACTTC
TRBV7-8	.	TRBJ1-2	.	CASSTAVGANYGYAF	TGTGCCAGCAGCACTGCCGTAGGGGCAAACTATGGCTACGCCTTC
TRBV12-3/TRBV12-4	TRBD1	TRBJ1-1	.	CASSATLGTGRTEAFF	TGTGCCAGCAGTGCAACTTTGGGGACAGGGCGGACTGAAGCTTTCTTT
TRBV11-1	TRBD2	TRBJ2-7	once	CASGFYTPRLAGGYEQYF	TGTGCCAGCGGCTTCTATACTCCAAGACTAGCGGGGGGGTACGAGCAGTACTTC
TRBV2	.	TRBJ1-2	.	CASRRDGSNYGYTF	TGTGCCAGCCGACGGGACGGATCTAACTATGGCTACACCTTC
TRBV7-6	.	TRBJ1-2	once	CASSLQKNYGYTF	TGTGCCAGCAGCTTACAGAAAAACTACGGCTACACCTTC
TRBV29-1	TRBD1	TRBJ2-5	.	CSVEGWLGQGARETQYF	TGCAGCGTTGAAGGGTGGCTGGGACAGGGGGCGCGGGAGACCCAGTACTTC
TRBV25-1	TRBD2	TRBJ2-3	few	CASSPRLAGGSTDTQYF	TGTGCCAGCAGTCCGCGACTAGCGGGGGGTAGCACAGATACGCAGTATTTT
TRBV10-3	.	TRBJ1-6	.	CAISESSSNSPLHF	TGTGCCATCAGTGAGTCATCCTCGAATTCACCCCTCCACTTT
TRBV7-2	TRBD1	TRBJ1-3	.	CASSAATGTGNTIYF	TGTGCCAGCAGCGCCGCGACAGGGACTGGAAACACCATATATTTT
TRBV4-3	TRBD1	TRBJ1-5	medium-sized	CASSQGTGANQPQHF	TGCGCCAGCAGCCAGGGGACAGGGGCCAATCAGCCCCAGCATTTT
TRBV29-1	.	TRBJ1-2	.	CSGNSANYGYTF	TGCAGCGGGAACAGCGCTAACTATGGCTACACCTTC
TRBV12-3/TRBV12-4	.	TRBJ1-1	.	CASSFRSQNTEAFF	TGTGCCAGCAGTTTTCGATCCCAGAACACTGAAGCTTTCTTT
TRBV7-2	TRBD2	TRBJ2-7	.	CASSLARGNEQYF	TGTGCCAGCAGCTTAGCGCGGGGGAACGAGCAGTACTTC
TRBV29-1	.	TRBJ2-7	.	CSVEDRWGDYEQYF	TGCAGCGTTGAAGATCGTTGGGGAGACTACGAGCAGTACTTC
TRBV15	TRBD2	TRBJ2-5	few	CATSREGASGGQHF	TGTGCCACCAGCAGAGAGGGCGCTAGCGGGGGTCAGCACTTC
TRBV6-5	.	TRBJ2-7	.	CASSYSLVEQYF	TGTGCCAGCAGTTACTCTTTAGTGGAGCAGTACTTC
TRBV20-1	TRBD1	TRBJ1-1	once	CSAPQTGPEAEAFF	TGCAGTGCGCCCCAGACAGGGCCTGAGGCTGAAGCTTTCTTT
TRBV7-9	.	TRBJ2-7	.	CASSLEHEQYF	TGTGCCAGCAGCTTAGAACACGAGCAGTACTTC
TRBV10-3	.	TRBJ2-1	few	CAISETNEQFF	TGTGCCATCAGTGAGACAAACGAGCAGTTCTTC
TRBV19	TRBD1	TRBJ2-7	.	CASNLGQGASDEQYF	TGTGCCAGTAACCTGGGACAGGGGGCTAGCGACGAGCAGTACTTC
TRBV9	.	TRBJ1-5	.	CASSPRIGPQHF	TGTGCCAGCAGTCCGAGGATCGGGCCCCAGCATTTT
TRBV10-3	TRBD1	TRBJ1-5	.	CAISGDRDLYSQPQHF	TGTGCCATCAGTGGGGACAGGGACCTTTATAGCCAGCCCCAGCATTTT
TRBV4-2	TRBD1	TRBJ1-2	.	CASSQEGDRGGYGYTF	TGTGCCAGCAGCCAAGAGGGGGACAGGGGAGGCTATGGCTACACCTTC
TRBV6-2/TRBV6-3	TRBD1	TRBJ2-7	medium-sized	CASSPDDRVVNEQYF	TGTGCCAGCAGTCCTGACGACAGGGTGGTGAACGAGCAGTACTTC
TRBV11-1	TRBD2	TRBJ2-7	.	CASSLSLAGYLSYEQYF	TGTGCCAGCAGCTTATCGCTAGCGGGCTACCTCTCCTACGAGCAGTACTTC
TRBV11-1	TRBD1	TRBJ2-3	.	CASSLASPTGGSSTDTQYF	TGTGCCAGCAGCTTAGCATCCCCGACAGGGGGTAGTTCCACAGATACGCAGTATTTT
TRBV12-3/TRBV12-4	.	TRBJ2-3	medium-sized	CASSLEQKLLSSTDTQYF	TGTGCCAGCAGTTTGGAACAGAAACTGTTATCTAGCACAGATACGCAGTATTTT
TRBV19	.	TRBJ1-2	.	CASTHSGPGGYGYTF	TGTGCCAGTACCCATTCGGGGCCCGGAGGCTATGGCTACACCTTC
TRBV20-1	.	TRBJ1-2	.	CSASEGYGYTF	TGCAGTGCTTCGGAAGGCTATGGCTACACCTTC